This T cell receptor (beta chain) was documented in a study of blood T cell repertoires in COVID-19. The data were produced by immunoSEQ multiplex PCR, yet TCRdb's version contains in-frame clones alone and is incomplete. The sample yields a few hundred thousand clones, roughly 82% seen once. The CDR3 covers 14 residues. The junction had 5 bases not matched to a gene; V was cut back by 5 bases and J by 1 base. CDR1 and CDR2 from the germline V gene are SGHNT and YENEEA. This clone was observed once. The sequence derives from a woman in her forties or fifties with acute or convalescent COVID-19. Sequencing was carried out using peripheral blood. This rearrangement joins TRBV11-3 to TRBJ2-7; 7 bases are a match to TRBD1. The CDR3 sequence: CASSPWTGSYEQYF. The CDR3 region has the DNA TGTGCCAGCAGCCCCTGGACAGGATCCTACGAGCAGTACTTC.